These T cell receptor beta chains were read from a single sample in a study of T cells in Graves' hyperthyroidism and ophthalmopathy. Each CDR3 protein is one row after TCRdb ran MiXCR on the multiplex PCR reads. The sample includes hundreds of thousands of distinct CDR3 sequences, 40% to 55% seen only once; the top ten take approximately 6.8%. The specimen sequenced was peripheral blood or thyroid tissue (not recorded which). Receptors originate from an adult man with Graves' disease, either hyperthyroidism or ophthalmopathy (not recorded which). Each CDR3 is given without its conserved first and last residue.

j_call,v_call,cdr3_aa
TRBJ1-6,TRBV7-2,ASSQVQGADSPLH
TRBJ2-5,TRBV24-1,ATSSERAAETQY
.,TRBV12-3/TRBV12-4,ASSPAGVYLQETQY
TRBJ1-2,TRBV29-1,SVAPETGGYGYT
TRBJ1-5,TRBV19,ASSNRDRETQH
TRBJ1-1,TRBV6-5,ASCPRGRTEAF
TRBJ1-4,TRBV7-6,ASSLERQAGKLF
TRBJ2-5,TRBV3-1,ASSEGREQETQY
TRBJ2-7,TRBV7-9,ASSLIGGTYEQY
TRBJ1-2,TRBV12-3/TRBV12-4,ASSVPQGYGYT
TRBJ2-5,TRBV10-3,ASSERTGGETQY
TRBJ2-3,TRBV5-1,ASRSTGGAVRDTQY
TRBJ1-5,TRBV12-3/TRBV12-4,ASSVGDSGQPQH
TRBJ1-1,TRBV9,ASSVDQGLNTEAF
TRBJ1-1,TRBV20-1,SASRDGELIEAF
TRBJ1-5,TRBV19,ASMTPWRNQPQH
TRBJ2-7,TRBV2,ASRSDIGSYEQY
TRBJ2-7,TRBV7-2,ASSPAGMSYEQY
TRBJ1-5,TRBV19,ASSNYARDRDDQPQH
TRBJ1-6,TRBV6-5,ASSDREGSPLH
TRBJ2-2,TRBV20-1,SARSSGVGTGELF
TRBJ2-5,TRBV20-1,SARRPQGLETQY
TRBJ1-2,TRBV29-1,SAWTMTDTNYGYT